This T cell receptor beta chain came from a study of T cell changes during pregnancy in multiple sclerosis. TCRdb's table, derived via immunoSEQ multiplex PCR, lists solely in-frame clones and lacks some. Among about 92,000 clones listed, about 94% were seen once. Trimming removed 4 bases from V and 7 bases from J; junction bases left unmatched: 10. Germline loops: CDR1 SQVTM, CDR2 ANQGSEA. The CDR3 has 13 residues. This material consisted of peripheral blood, taken in the third trimester of pregnancy. This clonotype was sampled from a female donor with multiple sclerosis, enrolled in a pregnancy study. This rearrangement joins TRBV29-1 to TRBJ2-7; 7 nucleotides line up with TRBD2. In nucleotides, the CDR3 is TGCAGCGTTGGGGGCGGGAGAACGAGGGAGCAGTACTTC. It is translated as CSVGGGRTREQYF.